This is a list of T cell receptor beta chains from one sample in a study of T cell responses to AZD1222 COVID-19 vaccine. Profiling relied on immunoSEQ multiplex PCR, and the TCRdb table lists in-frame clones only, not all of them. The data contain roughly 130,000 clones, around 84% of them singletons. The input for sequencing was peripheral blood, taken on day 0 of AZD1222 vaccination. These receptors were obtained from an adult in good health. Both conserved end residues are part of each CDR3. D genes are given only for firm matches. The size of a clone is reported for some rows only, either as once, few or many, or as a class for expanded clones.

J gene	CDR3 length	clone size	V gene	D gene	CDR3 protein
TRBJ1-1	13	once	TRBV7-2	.	CASSLARRTEAFF
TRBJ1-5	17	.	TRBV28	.	CASSITRWAASNQPQHF
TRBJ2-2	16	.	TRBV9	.	CASSPPFVRSTGELFF
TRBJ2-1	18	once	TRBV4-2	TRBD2	CASSQDPGRLAGVNEQFF
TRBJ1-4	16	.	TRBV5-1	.	CASSPDPSATNEKLFF
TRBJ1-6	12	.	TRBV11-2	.	CASSPEHSPLHF
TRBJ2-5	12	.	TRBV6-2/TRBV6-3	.	CASSPGRETQYF
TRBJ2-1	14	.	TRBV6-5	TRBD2	CASRGLAGINEQFF
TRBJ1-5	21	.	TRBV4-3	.	CASSQDPLPRQVELPNQPQHF
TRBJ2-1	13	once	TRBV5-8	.	CASSLNSYNEQFF
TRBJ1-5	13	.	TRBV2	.	CASSENGNQPQHF
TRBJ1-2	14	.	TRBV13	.	CASSKQGYVNGYTF
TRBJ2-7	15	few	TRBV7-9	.	CASSLGRVSSYEQYF
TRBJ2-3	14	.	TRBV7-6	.	CASSLTWDTDTQYF
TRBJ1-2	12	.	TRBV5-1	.	CASGETNYGYTF
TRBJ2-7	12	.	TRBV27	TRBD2	CASSWRGGEQYF
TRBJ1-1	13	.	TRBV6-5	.	CASSYDAGARAFF
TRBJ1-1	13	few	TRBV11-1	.	CASSLGFDTEAFF
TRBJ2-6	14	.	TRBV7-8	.	CASSLRSGANVLTF
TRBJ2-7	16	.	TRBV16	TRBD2	CASSQSGLAGGYEQYF
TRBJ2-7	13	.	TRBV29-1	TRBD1	CSVAPDRVGEQYF
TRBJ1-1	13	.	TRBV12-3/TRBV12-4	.	CASRSRRATEAFF
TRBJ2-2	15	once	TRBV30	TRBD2	CAWSDLAGVTGELFF
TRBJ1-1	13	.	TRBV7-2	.	CASSLTGNTEAFF
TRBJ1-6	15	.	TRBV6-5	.	CASSLRGPNNSPLHF
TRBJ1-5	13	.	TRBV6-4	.	CASSDNENQPQHF
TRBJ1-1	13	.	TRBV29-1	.	CSVAEGSYTEAFF
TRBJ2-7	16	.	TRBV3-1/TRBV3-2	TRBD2	CASSQESSGGVYEQYF
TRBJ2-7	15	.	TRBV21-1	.	CASFLPGPANYEQYF
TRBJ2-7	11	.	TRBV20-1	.	CSASGSHEQYF
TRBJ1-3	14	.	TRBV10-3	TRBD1	CAISRDSSGNTIYF
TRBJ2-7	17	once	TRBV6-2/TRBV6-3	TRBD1	CASSYRDRTPPMKEQYF
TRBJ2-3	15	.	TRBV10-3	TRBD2	CAINTGGAVTDTQYF
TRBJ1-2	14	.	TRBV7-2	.	CASSLGPANYGYTF
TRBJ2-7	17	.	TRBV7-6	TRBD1	CASSLGFGQGNAYEQYF
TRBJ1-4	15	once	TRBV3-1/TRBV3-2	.	CASSGVSTTNEKLFF
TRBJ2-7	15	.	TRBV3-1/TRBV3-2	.	CASSQGGSGVFRQYF
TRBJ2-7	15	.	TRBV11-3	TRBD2	CASSLSSGGPYEQYF
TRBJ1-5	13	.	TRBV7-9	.	CASSVKGVQPQHF
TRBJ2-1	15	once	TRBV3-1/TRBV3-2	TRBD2	CASSQEGAGGHEQFF
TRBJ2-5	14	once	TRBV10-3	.	CAISEGSVGETQYF